This is a list of T cell receptor beta chains from one sample in a study of cytomegalovirus exposure and HLA in healthy donors. Using immunoSEQ multiplex PCR, the repertoire was profiled, and TCRdb retains in-frame clones only, with some absent. This sample has 170,000 or so clones; just over 75% occur once, and the top ten carry about 1.5%. The sample was PBMCs. All receptors come from a woman aged 30 to 39 in good health and CMV-seropositive. Both conserved end residues are part of each CDR3. A D gene is named only where the DNA matches it firmly. Part of the rows lack a size; the others show once, few, many or a class for expanded clones.

CDR3 length	clone size	J gene	V gene	D gene	CDR3 protein	CDR3 DNA
11	.	TRBJ1-2	TRBV6-5	TRBD1	CAAGQGSGYTF	TGTGCCGCAGGACAGGGTAGTGGCTACACCTTC
14	few	TRBJ2-1	TRBV6-1	.	CASSDAGSYNEQFF	TGTGCCAGCAGTGATGCGGGGTCCTACAATGAGCAGTTCTTC
13	.	TRBJ2-2	TRBV29-1	.	CSVALANTGELFF	TGCAGCGTTGCACTAGCTAACACCGGGGAGCTGTTTTTT
14	.	TRBJ1-4	TRBV5-1	.	CASSLGQENEKLFF	TGCGCCAGCAGCTTAGGACAAGAAAATGAAAAACTGTTTTTT
13	.	TRBJ2-1	TRBV6-1	TRBD2	CASGLAGGREQFF	TGTGCCAGTGGACTAGCGGGAGGGCGTGAGCAGTTCTTC
15	.	TRBJ2-7	TRBV5-1	TRBD2	CASSLWGPGGDEQYF	TGCGCCAGCAGCTTGTGGGGGCCGGGAGGGGACGAGCAGTACTTC
13	.	TRBJ2-5	TRBV2	TRBD2	CASQSTGGETQYF	TGTGCCAGCCAATCGACGGGGGGAGAGACCCAGTACTTC
14	.	TRBJ2-7	TRBV5-1	TRBD1	CASSLGQDPYEQYF	TGCGCCAGCAGCCTAGGACAGGACCCCTACGAGCAGTACTTC
16	.	TRBJ2-5	TRBV30	TRBD2	CAWSLRLAGAGETQYF	TGTGCCTGGAGTCTGAGGCTAGCGGGAGCCGGGGAGACCCAGTACTTC
11	.	TRBJ2-1	TRBV2	.	CATQGNNEQFF	TGTGCCACCCAGGGGAACAATGAGCAGTTCTTC
16	few	TRBJ1-1	TRBV6-5	.	CASSYSLSTVNTEAFF	TGTGCCAGCAGTTACTCACTTTCGACAGTGAACACTGAAGCTTTCTTT
9	.	TRBJ2-7	TRBV5-1	.	CAPSYEQYF	TGCGCCCCTTCCTACGAGCAGTACTTC
17	.	TRBJ1-2	TRBV9	TRBD1	CASSVVDRGQFVSGYTF	TGTGCCAGCAGCGTAGTGGACAGGGGGCAGTTTGTGTCGGGCTACACCTTC